The rows below give T cell receptor beta chains drawn from one sample of a study of T cell responses to AZD1222 COVID-19 vaccine. Profiling relied on immunoSEQ multiplex PCR, and the TCRdb table lists in-frame clones only, not all of them. The sample includes 90,000 to 140,000 clones, more than 70% of them seen just once. Sequences were derived from peripheral blood, sampled on day 0 of AZD1222 vaccination. These receptor sequences come from an adult in good health. Both conserved end residues are trimmed from each CDR3. D genes are given only for firm matches.

j_call v_call d_call cdr3_aa
TRBJ1-1 TRBV2 TRBD1 ATVPGTGSSRTEAF
TRBJ1-1 TRBV2 NA ASRALDGLNTEAF
TRBJ2-2 TRBV2 NA ATREGYANTGELF
TRBJ1-1 TRBV6-5 TRBD1 ASSYHRGTEAF
TRBJ1-6 TRBV23-1 NA ASSFFATSPLH
TRBJ1-1 TRBV2 NA ASGPTLGTEAF
TRBJ1-2 TRBV6-5 NA ASSLSRGYT
TRBJ1-5 TRBV24-1 TRBD1 ATADRGFSNQPQH
TRBJ2-5 TRBV2 NA ASSQRVQGETQY
TRBJ2-1 TRBV7-8 NA ASSPPGQTIYNEQF
TRBJ1-2 TRBV7-9 TRBD1 ASSARQGDGYT
TRBJ2-3 TRBV25-1 NA ASSDFGFSHY
TRBJ2-2 TRBV7-7 NA ASSAGNTGELF
TRBJ2-3 TRBV25-1 TRBD1 ASSAGQGITDTQY
TRBJ2-5 TRBV5-5 NA ASSKEETQY
TRBJ1-2 TRBV4-1 TRBD1 ASSRTLGTGDSGYT
TRBJ1-2 TRBV27 TRBD1 ASRRTGTGYGYT
TRBJ2-7 TRBV6-1 NA ASSETRGVGYEQY
TRBJ1-1 TRBV6-5 TRBD1 ASSFQDRFTEAF
TRBJ1-1 TRBV19 NA ASTPGYTEAF
TRBJ1-1 TRBV5-1 NA ASSLGGGSRNTEAF
TRBJ2-3 TRBV6-5 NA ASSYGGVGTDTQY
TRBJ2-1 TRBV27 NA ASSLSGGHNEQF
TRBJ1-2 TRBV3-1/TRBV3-2 TRBD1 ASSPFFRDRIHGYT
TRBJ2-3 TRBV27 TRBD2 ASSLGTRSTQY
TRBJ2-7 TRBV29-1 TRBD1 SALEALQGNEQY
TRBJ2-1 TRBV27 NA ASSPRRVNDNEQF
TRBJ1-3 TRBV28 NA ASSLSREGGNTIY